The 5 T cell receptor beta chains given below trace back to one sample, sequenced in a study of blood T cell repertoires in COVID-19. Clones were sequenced by immunoSEQ multiplex PCR, and TCRdb holds only the in-frame ones, with some missing. The data contain some 130,000 clones, about 92% of them singletons. Material: peripheral blood. The receptors come from a man aged 45-65 years with active COVID-19.

V is TRBV5-6 and J is TRBJ2-3; 11 bases align to TRBD2. Germline loops: CDR1 SGHDT, CDR2 YYEEEE. Germline trimming cut 4 bases from V and 6 bases from J; bases unmatched to any gene: 13. The CDR3 has 17 residues. The CDR3 DNA sequence: TGTGCCAGCAGCACCTCTTTAGCGGGGGGGCTTTTTGATACGCAGTATTTT. Protein sequence: CASSTSLAGGLFDTQYF. The full variable domain, in which reference TRBV5-6 and TRBJ2-3 provide the parts outside the CDR3, is DAGVTQSPTHLIKTRGQQVTLRCSPKSGHDTVSWYQQALGQGPQFIFQYYEEEERQRGNFPDRFSGHQFPNYSSELNVNALLLGDSALYLCASSTSLAGGLFDTQYFGPGTRLTVL.

This rearrangement joins TRBV6-5 to TRBJ2-1; tentatively, D is TRBD1 (7 bases). Per the germline V gene, CDR1 is MNHEY and CDR2 is SVGAGI. CDR3 length equals 14 residues. V dropped 7 bases and J dropped 7 bases, with 17 bases sitting between them. CDR3 coding DNA: TGTGCCAGCACCCCTAGAGCAGGGGGGAATGAGCAGTTCTTC. This encodes CASTPRAGGNEQFF.

The chain is built from TRBV7-9 and TRBJ1-2; 10 bases match TRBD1. The CDR3 has 13 amino acids. V shed 8 bases, J shed 7 bases, and the junction held 7 bases outside the gene matches. Germline assignment: CDR1 SEHNR and CDR2 FQNEAQ (reference sequence). CDR3 loop: CASVGQGEVGYTF. For the CDR3, the DNA is TGTGCCAGCGTAGGACAGGGGGAAGTTGGCTACACCTTC.

As DNA, the CDR3 is TGTGCCATCAGTGAAGGACTAGCGGGAAGAAATGAGCAGTTCTTC. It encodes CAISEGLAGRNEQFF. V and J are TRBV10-3 and TRBJ2-1, with 12 bases fitting TRBD2. CDR1 ENHRY and CDR2 SYGVKD come from the germline V gene. V shed 3 bases, J shed 7 bases, and the junction held 4 bases outside the gene matches. The CDR3 has 15 residues.

This chain connects TRBV4-2 to TRBJ1-1; D is unclear. This CDR3 spans 16 amino acids. Trimming shortened V by 4 bases and J by 0 bases, and 15 bases separated the two germline ends. Germline assignment: CDR1 LGHNA and CDR2 YNFKEQ. CDR3 nucleotide sequence: TGTGCCAGCAGCCCCCTGGGAGTGGGGTTGAACACTGAAGCTTTCTTT. Its translation is CASSPLGVGLNTEAFF.